The next 30 T cell receptor beta chains were all read from a single sample in a study of blood T cell repertoires in COVID-19. The method was immunoSEQ multiplex PCR; TCRdb's version includes in-frame clones alone and lacks a portion of them. The data hold more than 65,000 clones, with over 65% observed a single time. The sequenced material came from peripheral blood. Every receptor here comes from a woman in her 70s with acute or convalescent COVID-19.

The rearrangement links TRBV28 to TRBJ1-4; 7 bases match TRBD1. V dropped 6 bases and J dropped 2; count of bases not matched to a gene: 6. The CDR3 covers 15 residues. The germline CDR1 and CDR2 sequences are MDHEN and SYDVKM. CDR3 sequence: CASSTKGQTNEKLFF. The CDR3 DNA sequence: TGTGCCAGCAGCACTAAGGGACAGACTAATGAAAAACTGTTTTTT.

The chain is built from TRBV7-2 and TRBJ1-1; 7 nucleotides agree with TRBD1. CDR1 and CDR2 (germline): SGHTA, FQGNSA. Germline trimming cut 5 bases from V and 6 bases from J; bases unmatched to any gene: 12. CDR3 size: 15 residues. As DNA, the CDR3 is TGTGCCAGCAGCAGAAGACAGGGTGAAGGCCCTGAAGCTTTCTTT. It is translated as CASSRRQGEGPEAFF.

The V and J genes are TRBV18 and TRBJ2-5; TRBD2 matches at 12 bases. This CDR3 is 16 amino acids long. Per the germline V gene, CDR1 is KGHSH and CDR2 is LQKENI. Trimming removed 1 base from V and 2 bases from J; junction bases left unmatched: 2. CDR3 nucleotide sequence: TGTGCCAGCTCACCACGTCTAGCGGGGGGGCAAGAGACCCAGTACTTC. It translates to CASSPRLAGGQETQYF.

The V and J genes are TRBV27 and TRBJ2-1, with TRBD2 identical over 8 bases. The V gene end was trimmed by 8 bases and the J gene end by 10 bases; junction bases not matched to a gene: 4. This CDR3 spans 11 amino acids. CDR1 and CDR2 from the germline V gene are MNHEY and SMNVEV (reference sequence). The DNA for the CDR3 is TGTGCCAGCCACCGCGGGGGGGAGCAGTTCTTC. Its translation is CASHRGGEQFF.

This clone was observed a handful of times. This chain connects TRBV28 to TRBJ2-1; no clear D. Germline-derived CDR1 and CDR2 are MDHEN and SYDVKM. This CDR3 has 15 residues. V gave up 2 bases and J gave up 6 bases, with 14 bases separating them. CDR3 amino acids: CASSLRPLPGNEQFF. CDR3 in DNA: TGTGCCAGCAGTTTACGTCCCCTGCCGGGCAATGAGCAGTTCTTC. Based on the CDR3 plus reference TRBV28 and TRBJ2-1, the full variable domain is DVKVTQSSRYLVKRTGEKVFLECVQDMDHENMFWYRQDPGLGLRLIYFSYDVKMKEKGDIPEGYSVSREKKERFSLILESASTNQTSMYLCASSLRPLPGNEQFFGPGTRLTVL.

The J gene is TRBJ1-2, the V gene TRBV28; D perhaps matches TRBD1 (6 bases). The length of the CDR3 is 17 residues. The V gene lost 1 base and the J gene lost 7 bases, with 22 bases spanning the gap. In germline, CDR1 is MDHEN, CDR2 SYDVKM. The chain's CDR3 is CASSLLSGGSIGSGYTF. The CDR3 region has the DNA TGTGCCAGCAGTTTATTGAGCGGGGGCTCGATTGGGAGTGGCTACACCTTC.

The chain has TRBV2 and TRBJ2-2; D perhaps matches TRBD1 (5 bases). Trimming shortened V by 6 bases and J by 4 bases, and 12 bases separated the two germline ends. Germline lookup yields CDR1 SNHLY and CDR2 FYNNEI. CDR3 size: 14 residues. The CDR3 sequence is CASRQDLGTGELFF. CDR3 coding DNA: TGTGCCAGCAGACAGGATTTAGGCACCGGGGAGCTGTTTTTT.

This clone appeared once. The chain combines TRBV5-4 with TRBJ2-3; 9 nucleotides match TRBD2. The CDR3 consists of 16 residues. The V and J ends lost 5 bases and 3 bases, in that order; junction bases with no gene match: 10. Germline V lookup: CDR1 SGHNT, CDR2 YYREEE (reference sequence). CDR3 residues: CASSPRGGRGTDTQYF. CDR3 nucleotide sequence: TGTGCCAGCAGTCCCAGGGGCGGGAGGGGGACAGATACGCAGTATTTT.

The chain has TRBV2 and TRBJ2-3; 11 nucleotides line up with TRBD2. Germline V gene data show CDR1 as SNHLY and CDR2 as FYNNEI. The CDR3 length is 15 residues. Trimming took 7 bases from V and 4 from J; bases not matched to a gene: 7. The CDR3 loop reads CASTSSGGAADTQYF. DNA of the CDR3: TGTGCCAGCACCAGTAGCGGGGGGGCTGCAGATACGCAGTATTTT. The variable domain in full, completed from reference TRBV2 and TRBJ2-3, reads EPEVTQTPSHQVTQMGQEVILRCVPISNHLYFYWYRQILGQKVEFLVSFYNNEISEKSEIFDDQFSVERPDGSNFTLKIRSTKLEDSAMYFCASTSSGGAADTQYFGPGTRLTVL.

CDR3 sequence (DNA): TGTGCCAGTAGTATAGATGTCAGGGCTGACTATGGCTACACCTTC. Protein sequence: CASSIDVRADYGYTF. The chain recombines TRBV19 with TRBJ1-2; tentatively, D is TRBD1 (5 bases). Trimming stripped 0 bases from V and 3 bases from J, with 11 bases between. The CDR3 has 15 residues. Germline V lookup: CDR1 LNHDA, CDR2 SQIVND (reference sequence). The variable domain in full, completed from reference TRBV19 and TRBJ1-2, reads DGGITQSPKYLFRKEGQNVTLSCEQNLNHDAMYWYRQDPGQGLRLIYYSQIVNDFQKGDIAEGYSVSREKKESFPLTVTSAQKNPTAFYLCASSIDVRADYGYTFGSGTRLTVV.

The chain recombines TRBV6-6 with TRBJ2-7; 7 nucleotides line up with TRBD1. Looked up from germline, CDR1 is MNHNY and CDR2 is SVGAGI (reference sequence). This CDR3 is built from 16 residues. V was pared by 2 bases and J by 1 base, with 8 bases of the junction left unmatched. CDR3 region: CASSYVLGQASYEQYF. In nucleotides, the CDR3 is TGTGCCAGCAGTTACGTGCTCGGACAGGCATCCTACGAGCAGTACTTC.

The sample holds one count of this clone. The chain employs TRBV19 and TRBJ2-7; 12 positions agree with TRBD2. The CDR3 totals 16 residues. Germline-derived CDR1 and CDR2 are LNHDA and SQIVND (reference sequence). Trimming cost V 5 bases and J 1 base; bases outside gene matches: 6. For the CDR3, the DNA is TGTGCCAGTAGTGCCCCGGGACTAGCGGGTTCCTACGAGCAGTACTTC. Its translation: CASSAPGLAGSYEQYF. Based on the CDR3 plus reference TRBV19 and TRBJ2-7, the full variable domain is DGGITQSPKYLFRKEGQNVTLSCEQNLNHDAMYWYRQDPGQGLRLIYYSQIVNDFQKGDIAEGYSVSREKKESFPLTVTSAQKNPTAFYLCASSAPGLAGSYEQYFGPGTRLTVT.

The V call is TRBV3-1 (or the pseudogene TRBV3-2), the J call TRBJ1-1; 7 bases are shared with TRBD1. The germline gives CDR1 LGHDT, CDR2 YNNKEL (reference sequence). The V and J ends lost 4 bases and 1 base, in that order; junction bases with no gene match: 21. CDR3 length: 20 amino acids. CDR3 sequence reads: CASSPRAGGKFELGNTEAFF. The CDR3 bases are TGTGCCAGCAGCCCCCGGGCAGGGGGGAAATTTGAGTTAGGGAACACTGAAGCTTTCTTT.

The genes are TRBV5-6 and TRBJ2-7, with 7 bases aligning to TRBD1. The junction had 4 bases not matched to a gene; V was cut back by 4 bases and J by 3 bases. The CDR3 extends over 13 amino acids. The germline V gene encodes CDR1 SGHDT and CDR2 YYEEEE. The CDR3 DNA reads TGTGCCAGCAGCGGCGACAGGGTCTACGAGCAGTACTTC. It codes for CASSGDRVYEQYF.

The V call is TRBV7-2, the J call TRBJ1-1; 7 positions match TRBD1. V dropped 4 bases and J dropped 8; count of bases not matched to a gene: 10. CDR3 length: 14 amino acids. CDR1 and CDR2 (germline): SGHTA, FQGNSA. For the CDR3, the DNA is TGTGCCAGCAGCTCCCGACAGGGAGAGACGGAAGCTTTCTTT. It is translated as CASSSRQGETEAFF.

V is TRBV6-5 and J is TRBJ2-2; no reliable D call. Germline CDR1 is MNHEY and CDR2 is SVGAGI. CDR3 size: 15 residues. V was clipped by 6 bases and J by 2 bases, with 13 bases between them. CDR3 sequence: CASRADLVNTGELFF. Here the CDR3 DNA reads TGTGCCAGCAGGGCCGACTTAGTTAACACCGGGGAGCTGTTTTTT.

V and J are TRBV7-8 and TRBJ2-2; 8 bases line up with TRBD1. Germline V gene data show CDR1 as SGHVS and CDR2 as FQNEAQ. The CDR3 is 17 amino acids. Trimming took 5 bases from V and 7 from J; bases not matched to a gene: 15. The CDR3 is CASSLMVVRGQVGELFF. The DNA for the CDR3 is TGTGCCAGCAGCCTAATGGTCGTCAGGGGGCAGGTCGGGGAGCTGTTTTTT.

The chain recombines TRBV10-3 with TRBJ2-3; 7 bases align to TRBD1. This CDR3 spans 15 amino acids. Unmatched junction bases numbered 7, after V lost 3 bases and J lost 4 bases. Germline V gene lookup returns CDR1 ENHRY and CDR2 SYGVKD. CDR3 protein: CAISDLGQKPDTQYF. For the CDR3, the DNA is TGTGCCATCAGTGACCTGGGACAGAAACCAGATACGCAGTATTTT.

J is TRBJ1-2 and V is TRBV5-1; 11 bases agree with TRBD1. V shed 3 bases, J shed 14 bases, and the junction held 6 bases outside the gene matches. The CDR3 is 12 residues long. CDR1 is SGHRS, CDR2 YFSETQ, per germline. CDR3 loop: CASSWDRGEPTF. In DNA form, the CDR3 reads TGCGCCAGCAGCTGGGACAGGGGGGAGCCGACCTTC.

The rearrangement uses TRBV10-1 and TRBJ2-3, with 16 bases fitting TRBD2. There are 20 residues in the CDR3. The germline V gene has CDR1 WNHNN and CDR2 SYGVQD (reference sequence). J lost 1 base, V lost 4 bases, and 11 bases had no gene match. The CDR3 loop reads CASSAGSGLAGGIGTDTQYF. The CDR3 nucleotides read TGCGCCAGCAGTGCCGGCTCGGGACTAGCGGGAGGGATCGGCACAGATACGCAGTATTTT.

This chain joins TRBV7-2 and TRBJ1-2; D is possibly TRBD1 (5 bases). The V and J ends lost 1 base and 5 bases respectively, with 14 bases between them. Looked up from germline, CDR1 is SGHTA and CDR2 is FQGNSA. The CDR3 is 15 residues long. The CDR3 DNA sequence: TGTGCCAGCAGCTTAGGTGAAGGGGCAACATATGGCTACACCTTC. Amino acid sequence: CASSLGEGATYGYTF.

This chain links TRBV15 with TRBJ2-2; D perhaps matches TRBD2 (5 bases). This CDR3 has 15 residues. Trimming cost V 0 bases and J 6 bases, with 11 bases left between them. Germline V gene lookup returns CDR1 LNHNV and CDR2 YYDKDF (reference sequence). The CDR3 here is CATSRETGAAGELFF. CDR3 DNA sequence: TGTGCCACCAGCAGAGAGACCGGAGCGGCCGGGGAGCTGTTTTTT.

The rearrangement uses TRBV6-5 and TRBJ2-7; tentatively, D is TRBD1 (6 bases). The CDR3 totals 15 residues. Germline values: CDR1 MNHEY, CDR2 SVGAGI. V was cut by 0 bases and J by 4 bases, with 13 bases left in between. CDR3 amino acids: CASSYSRTVEYEQYF. The CDR3 region has the DNA TGTGCCAGCAGTTACTCGAGGACAGTCGAGTACGAGCAGTACTTC.

The V and J genes are TRBV6-6 and TRBJ1-6; D remains unclear. Germline CDR1 and CDR2: MNHNY and SVGAGI (reference sequence). V lost 6 bases, J lost 6 bases, and 18 bases lay in between. This CDR3 comprises 16 residues. The CDR3 region is CASSPPGGASNSPLHF. The CDR3 nucleotides read TGTGCCAGCAGCCCCCCCGGCGGAGCCTCTAATTCACCCCTCCACTTT.

The V call is TRBV5-4, the J call TRBJ1-6; D uncertain. Trimming cost V 4 bases and J 5 bases, with 19 bases left between them. The germline V gene has CDR1 SGHNT and CDR2 YYREEE (reference sequence). CDR3 length: 17 amino acids. In DNA, the CDR3 is TGTGCCAGCAGCCCTGGAGGGTTGGTTGGGGATAATTCACCCCTCCACTTT. Translation gives CASSPGGLVGDNSPLHF.

V usage is TRBV7-9 and J usage is TRBJ2-3; the D gene is possibly TRBD2 (5 bases). Germline V CDR1 and CDR2: SEHNR, FQNEAQ (reference sequence). CDR3 length equals 13 residues. V was pared by 2 bases and J by 4 bases, with 7 bases between. For the CDR3, the DNA is TGTGCCAGCAGCTTAACGGAGGCAGATACGCAGTATTTT. This encodes CASSLTEADTQYF.

V and J are TRBV15 and TRBJ2-1, with a tentative D call TRBD1 (5 bases). The CDR3 is made up of 17 amino acids. Germline V gives CDR1 LNHNV, CDR2 YYDKDF (reference sequence). V was pared by 3 bases and J by 0 bases, with 15 bases between. The CDR3 DNA reads as TGTGCCACCAGCAGGGGGCAAGGGCCTAGCTCCTACAATGAGCAGTTCTTC. It encodes CATSRGQGPSSYNEQFF.

The J gene is TRBJ1-5, the V gene TRBV27; perhaps TRBD1 as D (6 bases). CDR1 and CDR2 (germline): MNHEY, SMNVEV (reference sequence). With 3 bases removed from V and 5 bases from J, the gap between germline ends came to 11 bases. This CDR3 is built from 14 residues. The CDR3 nucleotides read TGTGCCAGCAGTTTGGGGGGGCTCGATCAGCCCCAGCATTTT. Protein sequence: CASSLGGLDQPQHF.

This chain connects TRBV5-1 to TRBJ1-6; TRBD1 aligns across 7 bases. V was pared by 5 bases and J by 14 bases, with 7 bases of the junction left unmatched. The V gene's germline CDR1 is SGHRS and CDR2 YFSETQ. The CDR3 has 12 amino acids. The CDR3 DNA follows: TGCGCCAGCAGTCTACAGGGGCTTGCCCTCCACTTT. This sequence encodes CASSLQGLALHF.

This clone appeared once. The chain joins TRBV19 to TRBJ2-5; 10 nucleotides match TRBD1. With V trimmed by 5 bases and J by 5 bases, 8 bases remained unmatched. CDR1 and CDR2 (germline): LNHDA, SQIVND (reference sequence). The CDR3 loop spans 15 amino acids. In DNA form, the CDR3 reads TGTGCCAGTAGTTCGGCGGGACAGGGGAGGGAGACCCAGTACTTC. The encoded protein is CASSSAGQGRETQYF. Full variable domain (rest looked up from reference TRBV19 and TRBJ2-5): DGGITQSPKYLFRKEGQNVTLSCEQNLNHDAMYWYRQDPGQGLRLIYYSQIVNDFQKGDIAEGYSVSREKKESFPLTVTSAQKNPTAFYLCASSSAGQGRETQYFGPGTRLLVL.